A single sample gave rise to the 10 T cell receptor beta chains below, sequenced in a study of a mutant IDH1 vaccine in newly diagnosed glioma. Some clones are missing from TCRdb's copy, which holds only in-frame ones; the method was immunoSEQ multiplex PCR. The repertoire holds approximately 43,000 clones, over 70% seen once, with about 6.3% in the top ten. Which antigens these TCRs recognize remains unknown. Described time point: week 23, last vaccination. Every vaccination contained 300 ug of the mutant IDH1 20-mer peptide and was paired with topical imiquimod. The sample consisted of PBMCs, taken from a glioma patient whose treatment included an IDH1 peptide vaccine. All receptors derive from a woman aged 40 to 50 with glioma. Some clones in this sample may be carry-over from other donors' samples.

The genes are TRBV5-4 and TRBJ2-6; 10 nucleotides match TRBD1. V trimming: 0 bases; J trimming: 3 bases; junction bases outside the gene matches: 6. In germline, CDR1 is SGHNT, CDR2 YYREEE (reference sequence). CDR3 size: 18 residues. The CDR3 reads CASSLGGQGLGGANVLTF. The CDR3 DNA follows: TGTGCCAGCAGCTTGGGGGGACAGGGGCTGGGTGGGGCCAACGTCCTGACTTTC.

The CDR3 sequence: CASSQNFQETQYF. In nucleotides, the CDR3 is TGTGCCAGTAGTCAAAACTTCCAAGAGACCCAGTACTTC. The J gene is TRBJ2-5, the V gene TRBV19; D is undetermined. V shed 5 bases and J shed 1 base, with 8 bases lying between them. The CDR3 length is 13 residues. The germline V gene encodes CDR1 LNHDA and CDR2 SQIVND (reference sequence). Using reference TRBV19 and TRBJ2-5 for the parts outside the CDR3, the full variable domain is DGGITQSPKYLFRKEGQNVTLSCEQNLNHDAMYWYRQDPGQGLRLIYYSQIVNDFQKGDIAEGYSVSREKKESFPLTVTSAQKNPTAFYLCASSQNFQETQYFGPGTRLLVL.

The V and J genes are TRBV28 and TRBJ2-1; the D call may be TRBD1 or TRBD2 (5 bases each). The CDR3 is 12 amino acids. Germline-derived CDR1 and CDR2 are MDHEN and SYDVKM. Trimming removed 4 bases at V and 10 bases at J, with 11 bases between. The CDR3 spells CASSSGRLEQFF. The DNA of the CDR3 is TGTGCCAGCAGTTCGGGACGGCTAGAGCAGTTCTTC. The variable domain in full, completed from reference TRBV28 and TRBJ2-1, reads DVKVTQSSRYLVKRTGEKVFLECVQDMDHENMFWYRQDPGLGLRLIYFSYDVKMKEKGDIPEGYSVSREKKERFSLILESASTNQTSMYLCASSSGRLEQFFGPGTRLTVL.

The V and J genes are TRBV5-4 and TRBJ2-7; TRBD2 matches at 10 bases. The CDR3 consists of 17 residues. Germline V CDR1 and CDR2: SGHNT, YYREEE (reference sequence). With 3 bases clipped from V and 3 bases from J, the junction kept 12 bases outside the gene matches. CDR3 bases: TGTGCCAGCAGCTCCCAATCCCTAGCGGGGGCCCGCTACGAGCAGTACTTC. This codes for CASSSQSLAGARYEQYF.

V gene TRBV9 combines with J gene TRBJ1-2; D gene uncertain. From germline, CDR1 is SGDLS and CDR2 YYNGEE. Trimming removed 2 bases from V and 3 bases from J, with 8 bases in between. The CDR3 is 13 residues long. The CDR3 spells CASSVDGHYGYTF. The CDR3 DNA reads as TGTGCCAGCAGCGTCGACGGCCACTATGGCTACACCTTC.

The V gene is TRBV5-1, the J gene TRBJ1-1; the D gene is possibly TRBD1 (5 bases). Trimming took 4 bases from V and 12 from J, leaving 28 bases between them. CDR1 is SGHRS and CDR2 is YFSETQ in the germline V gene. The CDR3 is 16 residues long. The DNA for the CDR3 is TGCGCCAGCAGCCTGGATGAGCGCGGGCGGACAATTGGGTCTTTCTTT. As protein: CASSLDERGRTIGSFF.

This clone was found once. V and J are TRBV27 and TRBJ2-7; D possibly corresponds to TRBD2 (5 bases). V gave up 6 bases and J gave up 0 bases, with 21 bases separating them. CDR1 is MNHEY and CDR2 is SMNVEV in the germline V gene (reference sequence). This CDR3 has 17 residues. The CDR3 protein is CASSLRRIGYSSYEQYF. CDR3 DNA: TGTGCCAGCAGCCTAAGGAGGATCGGGTACAGCTCCTACGAGCAGTACTTC.

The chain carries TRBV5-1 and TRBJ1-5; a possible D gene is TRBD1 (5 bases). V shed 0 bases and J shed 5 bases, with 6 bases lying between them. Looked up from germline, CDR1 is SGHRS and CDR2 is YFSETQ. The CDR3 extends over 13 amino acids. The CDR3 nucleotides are TGCGCCAGCAGCTTGGGCAGGGATCAGCCCCAGCATTTT. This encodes CASSLGRDQPQHF.

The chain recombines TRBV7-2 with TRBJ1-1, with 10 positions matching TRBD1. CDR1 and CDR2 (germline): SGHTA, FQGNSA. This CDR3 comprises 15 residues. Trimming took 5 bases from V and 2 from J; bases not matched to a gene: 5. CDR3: CASSPRDRGNTEAFF. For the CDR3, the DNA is TGTGCCAGCAGCCCCCGGGACAGGGGTAACACTGAAGCTTTCTTT.

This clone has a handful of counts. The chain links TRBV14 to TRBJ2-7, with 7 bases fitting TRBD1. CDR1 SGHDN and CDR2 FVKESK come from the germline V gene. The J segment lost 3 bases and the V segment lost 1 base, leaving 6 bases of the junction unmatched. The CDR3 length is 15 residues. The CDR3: CASSQGQGSHYEQYF. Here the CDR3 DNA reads TGTGCCAGCAGCCAAGGACAGGGAAGTCACTACGAGCAGTACTTC.